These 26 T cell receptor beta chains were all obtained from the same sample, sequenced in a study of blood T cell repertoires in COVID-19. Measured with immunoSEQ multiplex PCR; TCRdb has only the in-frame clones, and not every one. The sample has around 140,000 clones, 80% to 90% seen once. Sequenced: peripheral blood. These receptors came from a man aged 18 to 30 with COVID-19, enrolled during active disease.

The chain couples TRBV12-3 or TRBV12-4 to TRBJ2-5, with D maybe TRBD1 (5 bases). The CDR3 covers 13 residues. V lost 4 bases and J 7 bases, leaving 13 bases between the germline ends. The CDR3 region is CASSSSQGRTQYF. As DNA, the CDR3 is TGTGCCAGCAGTTCATCCCAGGGCAGGACCCAGTACTTC.

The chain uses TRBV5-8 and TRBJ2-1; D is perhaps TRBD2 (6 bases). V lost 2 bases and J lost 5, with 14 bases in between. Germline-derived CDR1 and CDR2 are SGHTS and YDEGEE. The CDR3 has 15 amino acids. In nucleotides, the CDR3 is TGTGCCAGCAGCTTCCACGGGACTTTAGACAATGAGCAGTTCTTC. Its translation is CASSFHGTLDNEQFF.

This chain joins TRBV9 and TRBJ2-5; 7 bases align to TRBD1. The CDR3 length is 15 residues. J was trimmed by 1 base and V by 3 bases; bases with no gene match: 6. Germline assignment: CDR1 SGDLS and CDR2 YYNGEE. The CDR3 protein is CASSARGTAQETQYF. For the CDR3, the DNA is TGTGCCAGCAGCGCCAGAGGGACAGCCCAAGAGACCCAGTACTTC. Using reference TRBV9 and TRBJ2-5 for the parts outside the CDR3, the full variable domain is DSGVTQTPKHLITATGQRVTLRCSPRSGDLSVYWYQQSLDQGLQFLIQYYNGEERAKGNILERFSAQQFPDLHSELNLSSLELGDSALYFCASSARGTAQETQYFGPGTRLLVL.

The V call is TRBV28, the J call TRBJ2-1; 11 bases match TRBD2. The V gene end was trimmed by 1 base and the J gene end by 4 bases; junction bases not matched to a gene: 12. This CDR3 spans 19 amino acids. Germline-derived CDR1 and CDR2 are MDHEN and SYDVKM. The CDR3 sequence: CASSLYHSLRLAGYNEQFF. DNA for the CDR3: TGTGCCAGCAGTTTATACCACTCGCTGAGACTAGCGGGGTACAATGAGCAGTTCTTC.

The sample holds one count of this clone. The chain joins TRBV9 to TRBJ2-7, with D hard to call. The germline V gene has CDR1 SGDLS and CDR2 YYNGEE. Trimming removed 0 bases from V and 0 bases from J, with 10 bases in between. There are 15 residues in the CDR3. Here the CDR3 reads CASSVATAPSYEQYF. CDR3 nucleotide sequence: TGTGCCAGCAGCGTAGCAACTGCGCCCTCCTACGAGCAGTACTTC. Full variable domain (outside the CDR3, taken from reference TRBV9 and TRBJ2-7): DSGVTQTPKHLITATGQRVTLRCSPRSGDLSVYWYQQSLDQGLQFLIQYYNGEERAKGNILERFSAQQFPDLHSELNLSSLELGDSALYFCASSVATAPSYEQYFGPGTRLTVT.

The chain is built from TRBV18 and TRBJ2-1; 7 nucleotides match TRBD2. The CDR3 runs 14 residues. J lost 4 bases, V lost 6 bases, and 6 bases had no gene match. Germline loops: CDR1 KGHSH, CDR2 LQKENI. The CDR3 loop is CASSGLGPYNEQFF. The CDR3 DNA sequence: TGTGCCAGCTCCGGACTAGGTCCGTACAATGAGCAGTTCTTC.

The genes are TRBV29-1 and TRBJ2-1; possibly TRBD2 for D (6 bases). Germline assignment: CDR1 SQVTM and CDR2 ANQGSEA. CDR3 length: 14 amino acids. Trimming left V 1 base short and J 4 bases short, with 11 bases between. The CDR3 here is CSVEGRELYNEQFF. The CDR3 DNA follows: TGCAGCGTTGAAGGTCGGGAGCTTTACAATGAGCAGTTCTTC.

CDR3 sequence (DNA): TGTGCCTGCCCCGGGACAGGGGTTTATAATTCACCCCTCCACTTT. Residues: CACPGTGVYNSPLHF. This chain connects TRBV30 to TRBJ1-6; 10 bases are shared with TRBD1. From germline, CDR1 is GTSNPN and CDR2 SVGIG (reference sequence). This CDR3 has 15 amino acids. V was clipped by 6 bases and J by 4 bases; unmatched bases: 6.

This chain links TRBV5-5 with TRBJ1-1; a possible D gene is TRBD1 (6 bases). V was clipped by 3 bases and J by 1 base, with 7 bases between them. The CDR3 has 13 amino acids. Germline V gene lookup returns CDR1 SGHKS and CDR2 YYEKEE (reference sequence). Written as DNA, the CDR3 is TGTGCCAGCAGCTCGACAGGGAACACTGAAGCTTTCTTT. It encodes CASSSTGNTEAFF.

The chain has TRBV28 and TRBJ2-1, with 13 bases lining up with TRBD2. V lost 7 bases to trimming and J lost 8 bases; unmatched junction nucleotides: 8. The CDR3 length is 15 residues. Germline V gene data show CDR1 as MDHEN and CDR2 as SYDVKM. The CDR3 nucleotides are TGTGCCAGCAACCCACTAGCGGGAGGGCCCTATGAGCAGTTCTTC. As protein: CASNPLAGGPYEQFF.

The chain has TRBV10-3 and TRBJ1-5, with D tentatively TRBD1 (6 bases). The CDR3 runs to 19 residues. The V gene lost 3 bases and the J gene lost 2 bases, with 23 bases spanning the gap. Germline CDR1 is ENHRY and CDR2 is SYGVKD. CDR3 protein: CAISDYRDTTQRGNQPQHF. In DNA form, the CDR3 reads TGTGCCATCAGTGACTACCGGGACACAACCCAGAGAGGCAATCAGCCCCAGCATTTT.

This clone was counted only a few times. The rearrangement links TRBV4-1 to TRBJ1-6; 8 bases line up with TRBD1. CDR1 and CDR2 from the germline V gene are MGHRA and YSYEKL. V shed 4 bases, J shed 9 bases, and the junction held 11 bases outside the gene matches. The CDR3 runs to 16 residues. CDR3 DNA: TGCGCCAGCAGCCTTGGACAGGGCCTAAGGTCTTCACCCCTCCACTTT. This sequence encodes CASSLGQGLRSSPLHF.

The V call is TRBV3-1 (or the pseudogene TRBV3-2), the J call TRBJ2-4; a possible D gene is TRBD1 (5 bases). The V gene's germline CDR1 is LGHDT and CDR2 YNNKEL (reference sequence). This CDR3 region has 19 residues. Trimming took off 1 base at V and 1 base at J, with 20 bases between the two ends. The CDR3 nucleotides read TGTGCCAGCAGCCAAGGGGCAGGGTTGGGCGCTTGGGCCAAAAACATTCAGTACTTC. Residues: CASSQGAGLGAWAKNIQYF.

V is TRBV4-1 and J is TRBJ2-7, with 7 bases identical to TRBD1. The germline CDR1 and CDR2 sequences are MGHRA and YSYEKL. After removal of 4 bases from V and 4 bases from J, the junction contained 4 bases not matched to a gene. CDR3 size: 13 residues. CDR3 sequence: CASSLGQVYEQYF. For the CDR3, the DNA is TGCGCCAGCAGCCTAGGACAGGTTTACGAGCAGTACTTC.

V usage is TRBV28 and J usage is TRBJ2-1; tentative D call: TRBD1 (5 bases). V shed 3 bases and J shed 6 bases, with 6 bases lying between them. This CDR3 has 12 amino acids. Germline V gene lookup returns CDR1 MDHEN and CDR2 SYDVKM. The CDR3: CASSFDSNEQFF. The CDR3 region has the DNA TGTGCCAGCAGTTTCGACAGCAATGAGCAGTTCTTC.

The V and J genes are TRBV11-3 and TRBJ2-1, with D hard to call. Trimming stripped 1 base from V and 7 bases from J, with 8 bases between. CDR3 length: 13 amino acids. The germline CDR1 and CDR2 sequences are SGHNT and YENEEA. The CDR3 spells CASSLGVYNEQFF. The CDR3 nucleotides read TGTGCCAGCAGCTTAGGAGTTTATAATGAGCAGTTCTTC.

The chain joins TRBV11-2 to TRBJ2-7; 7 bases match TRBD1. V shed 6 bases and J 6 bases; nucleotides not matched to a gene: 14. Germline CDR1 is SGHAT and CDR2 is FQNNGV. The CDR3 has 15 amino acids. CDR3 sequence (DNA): TGTGCCAGCAGGGTTCTTACAGGGGAGCTTAGCGAGCAGTACTTC. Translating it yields CASRVLTGELSEQYF.

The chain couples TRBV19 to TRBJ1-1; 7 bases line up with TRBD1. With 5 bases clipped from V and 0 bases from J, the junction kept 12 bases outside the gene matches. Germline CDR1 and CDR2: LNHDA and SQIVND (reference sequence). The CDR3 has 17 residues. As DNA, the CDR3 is TGTGCCAGTAGTCTCCGAGAGAGGGGGCCCATGAACACTGAAGCTTTCTTT. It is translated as CASSLRERGPMNTEAFF.

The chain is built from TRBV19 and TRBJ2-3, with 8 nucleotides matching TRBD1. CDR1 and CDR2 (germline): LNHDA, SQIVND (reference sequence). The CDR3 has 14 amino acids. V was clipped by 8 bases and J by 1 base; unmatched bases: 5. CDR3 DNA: TGTGCCAGTGCACCGGGACAGGGCACAGATACGCAGTATTTT. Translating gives CASAPGQGTDTQYF. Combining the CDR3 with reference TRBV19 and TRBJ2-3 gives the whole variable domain DGGITQSPKYLFRKEGQNVTLSCEQNLNHDAMYWYRQDPGQGLRLIYYSQIVNDFQKGDIAEGYSVSREKKESFPLTVTSAQKNPTAFYLCASAPGQGTDTQYFGPGTRLTVL.

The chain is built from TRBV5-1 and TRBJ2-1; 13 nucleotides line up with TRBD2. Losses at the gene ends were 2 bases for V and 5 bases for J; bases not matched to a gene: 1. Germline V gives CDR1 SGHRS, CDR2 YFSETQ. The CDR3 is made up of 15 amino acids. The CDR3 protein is CASSLGTSGNNEQFF. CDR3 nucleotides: TGCGCCAGCAGCTTAGGGACTAGCGGGAACAATGAGCAGTTCTTC.

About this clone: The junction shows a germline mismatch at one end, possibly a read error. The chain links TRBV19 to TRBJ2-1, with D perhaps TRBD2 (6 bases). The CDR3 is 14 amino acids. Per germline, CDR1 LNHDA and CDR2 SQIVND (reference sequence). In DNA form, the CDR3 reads TGTGCCAGTAGTATAACGGGGCGGGGCAATCAGCAGTTCTTC. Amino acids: CASSITGRGNQQFF.

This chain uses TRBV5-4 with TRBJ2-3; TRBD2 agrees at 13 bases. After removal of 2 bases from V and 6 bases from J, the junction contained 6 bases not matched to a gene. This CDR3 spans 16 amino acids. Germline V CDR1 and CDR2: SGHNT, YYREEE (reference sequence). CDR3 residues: CASSLWTSGSLDTQYF. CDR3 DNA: TGTGCCAGCAGCTTATGGACTAGCGGGAGTCTGGATACGCAGTATTTT.

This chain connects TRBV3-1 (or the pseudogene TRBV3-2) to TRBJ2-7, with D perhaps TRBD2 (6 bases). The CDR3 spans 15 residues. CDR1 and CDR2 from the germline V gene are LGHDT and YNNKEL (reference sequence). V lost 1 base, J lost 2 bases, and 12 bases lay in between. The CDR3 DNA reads TGTGCCAGCAGCCAAGTGGGACTCGCCACCTACGAGCAGTACTTC. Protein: CASSQVGLATYEQYF.

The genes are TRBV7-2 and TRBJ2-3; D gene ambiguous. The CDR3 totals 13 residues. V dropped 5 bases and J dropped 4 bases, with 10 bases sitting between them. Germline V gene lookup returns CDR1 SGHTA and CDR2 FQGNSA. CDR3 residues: CASSLHSPDTQYF. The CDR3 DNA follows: TGTGCCAGCAGCCTACATAGCCCAGATACGCAGTATTTT. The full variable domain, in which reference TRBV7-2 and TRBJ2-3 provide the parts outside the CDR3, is GAGVSQSPSNKVTEKGKDVELRCDPISGHTALYWYRQSLGQGLEFLIYFQGNSAPDKSGLPSDRFSAERTGGSVSTLTIQRTQQEDSAVYLCASSLHSPDTQYFGPGTRLTVL.

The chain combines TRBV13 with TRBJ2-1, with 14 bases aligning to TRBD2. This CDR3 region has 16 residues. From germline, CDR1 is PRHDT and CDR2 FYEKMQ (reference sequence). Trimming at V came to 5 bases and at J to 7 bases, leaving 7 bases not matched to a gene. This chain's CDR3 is CASSLGTSGSLNEQFF. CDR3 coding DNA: TGTGCCAGCAGCCTGGGGACTAGCGGGAGTTTAAATGAGCAGTTCTTC.

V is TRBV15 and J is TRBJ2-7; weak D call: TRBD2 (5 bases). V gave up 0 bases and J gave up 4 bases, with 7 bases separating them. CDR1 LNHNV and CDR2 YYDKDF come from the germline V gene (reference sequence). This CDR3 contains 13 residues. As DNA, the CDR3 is TGTGCCACCAGCAGAGATGAGGGATACGAGCAGTACTTC. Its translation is CATSRDEGYEQYF. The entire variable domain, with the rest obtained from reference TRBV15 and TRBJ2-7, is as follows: DAMVIQNPRYQVTQFGKPVTLSCSQTLNHNVMYWYQQKSSQAPKLLFHYYDKDFNNEADTPDNFQSRRPNTSFCFLDIRSPGLGDTAMYLCATSRDEGYEQYFGPGTRLTVT.